This T cell receptor beta chain was obtained from a study of control samples from healthy donors and cancer patients. This table comes from immunoSEQ multiplex PCR, and its TCRdb copy is limited to in-frame clones, with some not included. Found here are approximately 120,000 clones, about nine tenths of them singletons; the top ten hold about 4.2%. V was clipped by 10 bases and J by 2 bases, with 2 bases between them. Germline V gene lookup returns CDR1 MRHNA and CDR2 SNTAGT. The CDR3 runs to 9 residues. The source material was blood. This receptor was taken from a human donor in good health. The donor label of this sample is uncertain. The genes are TRBV6-4 and TRBJ1-1; D is ambiguous. CDR3 loop: CAKNTEAFF. As DNA, the CDR3 is TGTGCCAAAAACACTGAAGCTTTCTTT.